The source of this T cell receptor beta chain is a study of T cell responses to AZD1222 COVID-19 vaccine. Study in general: The analysis combined second doses at about 4 or about 12 weeks. Study results and caveats: Reportedly, nearly half the spike-specific TCRs target unmutated variant regions. Spike-specific TCR breadth and depth both grew after two AZD1222 doses.

A word on this clone: Its target is unknown.

The repertoire was sequenced with immunoSEQ multiplex PCR; TCRdb's copy has only in-frame clones and lacks some. The profile covers about 96,000 clones, with approximately 90% appearing a single time and 1.6% taken by the ten largest. CDR1 is SGHRS, CDR2 YFSETQ, per germline. Germline trimming cut 3 bases from V and 8 bases from J; bases unmatched to any gene: 10. The CDR3 extends over 15 amino acids. This clonotype was obtained from an adult in good health. The chain has TRBV5-1 and TRBJ1-2; 10 bases align to TRBD1. The sample consisted of peripheral blood, taken on day 0 of AZD1222 vaccination. The CDR3 region has the DNA TGCGCCAGCAGCTCCCGGGGACAGGGGCGGGAAGGCTACACCTTC. It encodes CASSSRGQGREGYTF.